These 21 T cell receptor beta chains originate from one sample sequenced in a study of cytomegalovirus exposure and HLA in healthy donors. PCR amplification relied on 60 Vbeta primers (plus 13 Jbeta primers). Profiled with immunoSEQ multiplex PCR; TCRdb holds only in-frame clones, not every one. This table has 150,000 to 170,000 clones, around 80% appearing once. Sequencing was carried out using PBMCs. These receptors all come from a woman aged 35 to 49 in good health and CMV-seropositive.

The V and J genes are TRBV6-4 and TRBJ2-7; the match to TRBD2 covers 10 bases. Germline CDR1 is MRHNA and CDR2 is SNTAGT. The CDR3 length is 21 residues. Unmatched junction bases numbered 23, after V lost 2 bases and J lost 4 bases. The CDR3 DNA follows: TGTGCCAGCAGTGACGAGAGGCGGAGGGAAGCGGGAGGGCCTTTTGTATACGAGCAGTACTTC. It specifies CASSDERRREAGGPFVYEQYF.

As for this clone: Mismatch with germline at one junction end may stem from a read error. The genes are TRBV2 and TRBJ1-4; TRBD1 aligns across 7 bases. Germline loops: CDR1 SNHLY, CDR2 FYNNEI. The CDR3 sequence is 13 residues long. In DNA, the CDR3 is TGTGTCAGCAGTGACAGGGTGGGCGAAAAACTGTTTTTT. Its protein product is CVSSDRVGEKLFF.

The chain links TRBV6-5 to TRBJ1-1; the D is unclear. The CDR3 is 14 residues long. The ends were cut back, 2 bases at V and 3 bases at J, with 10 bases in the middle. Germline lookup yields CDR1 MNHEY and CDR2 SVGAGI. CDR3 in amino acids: CASSYTLEDTEAFF. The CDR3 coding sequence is TGTGCCAGCAGTTACACCTTAGAAGACACTGAAGCTTTCTTT.

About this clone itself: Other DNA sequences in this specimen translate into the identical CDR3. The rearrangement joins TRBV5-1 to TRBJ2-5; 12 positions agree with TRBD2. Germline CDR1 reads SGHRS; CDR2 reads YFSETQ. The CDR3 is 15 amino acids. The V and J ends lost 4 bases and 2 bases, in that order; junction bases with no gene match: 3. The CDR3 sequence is CASSPGLAGQETQYF. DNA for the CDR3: TGCGCCAGCAGCCCTGGACTAGCGGGACAAGAGACCCAGTACTTC. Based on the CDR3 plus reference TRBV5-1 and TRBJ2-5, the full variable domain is KAGVTQTPRYLIKTRGQQVTLSCSPISGHRSVSWYQQTPGQGLQFLFEYFSETQRNKGNFPGRFSGRQFSNSRSEMNVSTLELGDSALYLCASSPGLAGQETQYFGPGTRLLVL.

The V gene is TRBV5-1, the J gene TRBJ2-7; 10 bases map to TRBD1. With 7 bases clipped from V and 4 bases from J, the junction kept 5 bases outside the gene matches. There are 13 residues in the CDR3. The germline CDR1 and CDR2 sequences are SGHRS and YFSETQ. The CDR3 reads CASRWTGGYEQYF. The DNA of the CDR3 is TGCGCCAGCCGTTGGACAGGGGGTTACGAGCAGTACTTC.

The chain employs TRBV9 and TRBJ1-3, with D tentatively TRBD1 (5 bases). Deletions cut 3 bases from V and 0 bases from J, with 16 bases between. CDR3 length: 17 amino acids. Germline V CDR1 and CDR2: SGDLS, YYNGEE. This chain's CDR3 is CASSEGQGFLSGNTIYF. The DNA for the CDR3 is TGTGCCAGCAGCGAGGGGCAGGGCTTCCTCTCTGGAAACACCATATATTTT.

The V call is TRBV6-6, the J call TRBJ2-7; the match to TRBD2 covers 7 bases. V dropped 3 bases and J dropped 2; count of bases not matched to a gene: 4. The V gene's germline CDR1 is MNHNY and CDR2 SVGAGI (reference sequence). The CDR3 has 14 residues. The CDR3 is CASSYGAGAYEQYF. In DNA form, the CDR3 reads TGTGCCAGCAGTTATGGGGCGGGAGCCTACGAGCAGTACTTC.

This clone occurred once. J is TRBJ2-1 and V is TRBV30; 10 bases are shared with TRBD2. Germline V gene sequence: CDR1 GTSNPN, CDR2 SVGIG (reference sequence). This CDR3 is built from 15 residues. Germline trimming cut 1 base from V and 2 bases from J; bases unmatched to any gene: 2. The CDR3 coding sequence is TGTGCCTGGAGTGCAGGGACTAGCGCCTACAATGAGCAGTTCTTC. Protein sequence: CAWSAGTSAYNEQFF.

Here the CDR3 reads CASSLQGATEAFF. CDR3 bases: TGTGCCAGCAGTTTACAGGGGGCAACTGAAGCTTTCTTT. This chain joins TRBV28 and TRBJ1-1, with TRBD1 identical over 8 bases. After removal of 2 bases from V and 5 bases from J, the junction contained 1 base not matched to a gene. Germline V gene data show CDR1 as MDHEN and CDR2 as SYDVKM. The CDR3 totals 13 residues.

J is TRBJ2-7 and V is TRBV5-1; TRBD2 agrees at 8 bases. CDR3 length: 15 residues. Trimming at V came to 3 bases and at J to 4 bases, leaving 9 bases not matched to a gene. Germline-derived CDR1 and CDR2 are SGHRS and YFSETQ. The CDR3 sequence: CASSYLAGSGYEQYF. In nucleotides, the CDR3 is TGCGCCAGCAGCTACTTAGCGGGAAGCGGTTACGAGCAGTACTTC.

In DNA, the CDR3 is TGTGCCAGCTCACCAGCAGGGGCGAGTAAGTTCACTGAAGCTTTCTTT. This sequence encodes CASSPAGASKFTEAFF. This chain joins TRBV18 and TRBJ1-1; D might be TRBD1 (6 bases). V was clipped by 2 bases and J by 4 bases, with 17 bases between them. Germline lookup yields CDR1 KGHSH and CDR2 LQKENI. This CDR3 is built from 16 residues. Supplemented by reference TRBV18 and TRBJ1-1, the full variable domain reads NAGVMQNPRHLVRRRGQEARLRCSPMKGHSHVYWYRQLPEEGLKFMVYLQKENIIDESGMPKERFSAEFPKEGPSILRIQQVVRGDSAAYFCASSPAGASKFTEAFFGQGTRLTVV.

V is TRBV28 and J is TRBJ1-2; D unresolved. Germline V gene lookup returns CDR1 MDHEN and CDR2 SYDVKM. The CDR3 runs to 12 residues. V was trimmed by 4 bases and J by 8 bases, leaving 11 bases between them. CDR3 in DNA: TGTGCCAGCAGTTCGGGATCGGGGGGCTACACCTTC. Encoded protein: CASSSGSGGYTF.

CDR3 sequence reads: CASSSRWTSGRSEQYF. For the CDR3, the DNA is TGTGCCAGCAGCTCGAGGTGGACTAGCGGGAGGTCCGAGCAGTACTTC. This chain connects TRBV5-4 to TRBJ2-7, with 14 bases matching TRBD2. This CDR3 is built from 16 residues. V was clipped by 3 bases and J by 6 bases; unmatched bases: 8. The germline gives CDR1 SGHNT, CDR2 YYREEE (reference sequence).

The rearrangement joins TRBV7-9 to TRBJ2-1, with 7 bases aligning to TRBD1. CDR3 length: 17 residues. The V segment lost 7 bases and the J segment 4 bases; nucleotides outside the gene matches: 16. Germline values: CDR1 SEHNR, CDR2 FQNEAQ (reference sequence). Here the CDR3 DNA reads TGTGCCAGCATTCAAGTGACAGGGAACAGCGCATACAATGAGCAGTTCTTC. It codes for CASIQVTGNSAYNEQFF.

This CDR3 is CASTRSGETRNSPLHF. The CDR3 DNA reads as TGTGCCAGCACCCGTTCGGGGGAGACTCGTAATTCACCCCTCCACTTT. The chain employs TRBV27 and TRBJ1-6, with D possibly matching TRBD1 (5 bases). This CDR3 region has 16 residues. V lost 7 bases, J lost 6 bases, and 19 bases lay in between. The germline CDR1 and CDR2 sequences are MNHEY and SMNVEV (reference sequence).

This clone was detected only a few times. For the CDR3, the DNA is TGTGCCAGCAGTTTAATGGCGGAAACAACAGATACGCAGTATTTT. Its translation: CASSLMAETTDTQYF. The V gene is TRBV28, the J gene TRBJ2-3; no reliable D call. The CDR3 sequence is 15 residues long. The V gene's germline CDR1 is MDHEN and CDR2 SYDVKM. V was clipped by 2 bases and J by 3 bases, with 12 bases between them.

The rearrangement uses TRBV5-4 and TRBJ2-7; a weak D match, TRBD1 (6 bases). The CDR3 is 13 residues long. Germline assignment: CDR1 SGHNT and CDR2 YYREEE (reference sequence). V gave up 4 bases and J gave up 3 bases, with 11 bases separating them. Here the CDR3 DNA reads TGTGCCAGCAGCCGACAGGACCTCTACGAGCAGTACTTC. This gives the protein CASSRQDLYEQYF. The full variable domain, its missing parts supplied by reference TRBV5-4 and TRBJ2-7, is ETGVTQSPTHLIKTRGQQVTLRCSSQSGHNTVSWYQQALGQGPQFIFQYYREEENGRGNFPPRFSGLQFPNYSSELNVNALELDDSALYLCASSRQDLYEQYFGPGTRLTVT.

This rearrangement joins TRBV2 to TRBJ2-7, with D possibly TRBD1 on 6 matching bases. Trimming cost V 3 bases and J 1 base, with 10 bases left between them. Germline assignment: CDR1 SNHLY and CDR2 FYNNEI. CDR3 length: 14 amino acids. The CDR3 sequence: CASSEDSISYEQYF. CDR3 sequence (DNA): TGTGCCAGCAGTGAGGACAGCATATCCTACGAGCAGTACTTC.

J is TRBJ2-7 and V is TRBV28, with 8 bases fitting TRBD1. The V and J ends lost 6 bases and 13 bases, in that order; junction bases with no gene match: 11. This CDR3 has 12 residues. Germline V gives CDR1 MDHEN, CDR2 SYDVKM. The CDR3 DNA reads TGTGCCAGCAGGCCCCGGACAGGGTGGGCTTACTTC. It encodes CASRPRTGWAYF.

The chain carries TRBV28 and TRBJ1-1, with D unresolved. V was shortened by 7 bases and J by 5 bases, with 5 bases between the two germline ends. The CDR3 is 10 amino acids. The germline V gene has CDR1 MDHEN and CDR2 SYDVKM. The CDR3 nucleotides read TGTGCCAGCAAGAGGACTGAAGCTTTCTTT. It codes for CASKRTEAFF.

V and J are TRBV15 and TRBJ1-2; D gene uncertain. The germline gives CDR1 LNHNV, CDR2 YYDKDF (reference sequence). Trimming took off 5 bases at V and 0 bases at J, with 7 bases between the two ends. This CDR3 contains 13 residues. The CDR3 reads CATSRGTNYGYTF. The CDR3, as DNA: TGTGCCACCAGCCGGGGAACTAACTATGGCTACACCTTC.